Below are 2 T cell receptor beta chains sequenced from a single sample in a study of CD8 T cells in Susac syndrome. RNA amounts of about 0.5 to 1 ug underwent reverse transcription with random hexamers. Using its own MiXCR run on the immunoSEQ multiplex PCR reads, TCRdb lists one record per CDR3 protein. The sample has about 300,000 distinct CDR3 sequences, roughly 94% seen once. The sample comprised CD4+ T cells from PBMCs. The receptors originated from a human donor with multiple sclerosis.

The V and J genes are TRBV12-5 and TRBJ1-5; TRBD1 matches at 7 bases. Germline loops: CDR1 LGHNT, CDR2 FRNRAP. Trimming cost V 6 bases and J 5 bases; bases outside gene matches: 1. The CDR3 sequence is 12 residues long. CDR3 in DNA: TGTGCTAGTGGGACAGGGTATCAGCCCCAGCATTTT. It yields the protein CASGTGYQPQHF.

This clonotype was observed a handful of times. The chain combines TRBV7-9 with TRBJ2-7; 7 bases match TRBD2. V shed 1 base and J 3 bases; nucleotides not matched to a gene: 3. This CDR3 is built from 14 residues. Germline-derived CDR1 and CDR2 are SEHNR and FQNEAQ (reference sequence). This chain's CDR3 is CASSLVAGVYEQYF. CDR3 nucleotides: TGTGCCAGCAGCTTAGTTGCGGGGGTCTACGAGCAGTACTTC.